The sample holds one count of the clone carrying this TCR beta chain. The antigen remains unidentified. PCR was performed a second time for roughly 7 to 11 cycles using a sample-barcoded 5' primer and a J-beta primer mix. Tagging of each cDNA molecule was performed by a template-switch adaptor with 12 random nucleotides. TCRdb redid the calling of the 5' RACE reads with MiXCR, one entry per CDR3 protein. The sample lists 780,000 or so distinct CDR3 sequences; roughly 56% were seen once. This record comes from a study of blood T cells in healthy people across ages. Findings and caveats of the study: PBMCs that were unsorted prevented a conclusive naive versus antigen-experienced comparison. A strong correlation was seen between TCR beta diversity and naive T cell percentage. Age brought a roughly linear fall in TCR beta diversity measured per million T cells.

This clonotype was obtained from a man aged 40-50 years in good health. The sequenced sample consisted of blood.

The DNA of the CDR3 is TGTGCCAGCAGAGTCAACAGGGACCAAGAGACCCAGTACTTC. It encodes CASRVNRDQETQYF. V gene TRBV28 combines with J gene TRBJ2-5, with a tentative D call TRBD1 (6 bases). The germline gives CDR1 MDHEN, CDR2 SYDVKM. Trimming pared 6 bases from V and 0 bases from J, leaving 11 bases between. This CDR3 region has 14 residues.